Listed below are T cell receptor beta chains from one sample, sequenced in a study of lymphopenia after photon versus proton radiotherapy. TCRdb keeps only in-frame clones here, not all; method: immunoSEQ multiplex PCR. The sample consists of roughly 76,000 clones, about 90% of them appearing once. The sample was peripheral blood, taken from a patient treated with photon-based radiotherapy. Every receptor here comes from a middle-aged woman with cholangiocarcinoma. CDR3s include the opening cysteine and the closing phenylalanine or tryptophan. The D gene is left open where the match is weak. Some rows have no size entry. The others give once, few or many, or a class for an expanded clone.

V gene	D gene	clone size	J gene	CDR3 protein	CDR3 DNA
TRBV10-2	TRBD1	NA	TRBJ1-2	CASSGQGFGYTF	TGCGCCAGCAGTGGACAGGGGTTTGGCTACACCTTC
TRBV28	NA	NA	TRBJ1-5	CASSLDPRDQPQHF	TGTGCCAGCAGTTTAGATCCGAGGGATCAGCCCCAGCATTTT
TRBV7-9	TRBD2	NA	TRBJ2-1	CASSSLAGVGNEQFF	TGTGCCAGCAGCTCCCTAGCGGGAGTAGGCAATGAGCAGTTCTTC
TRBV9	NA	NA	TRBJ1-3	CASSVDGRVGNTIYF	TGTGCCAGCAGCGTAGACGGCAGGGTGGGAAACACCATATATTTT
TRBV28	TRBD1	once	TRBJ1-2	CASSLWQGAGYGYTF	TGTGCCAGCAGTTTATGGCAGGGGGCAGGTTATGGCTACACCTTC
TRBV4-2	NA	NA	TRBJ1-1	CASSQGVNTEAFF	TGTGCCAGCAGCCAAGGAGTGAACACTGAAGCTTTCTTT
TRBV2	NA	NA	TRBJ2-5	CASSAGLKETQYF	TGTGCCAGCAGTGCGGGTCTTAAAGAGACCCAGTACTTC
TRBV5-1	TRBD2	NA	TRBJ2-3	CASSVPSGRAPDTQYF	TGCGCCAGCAGCGTCCCTAGCGGGAGGGCCCCAGATACGCAGTATTTT
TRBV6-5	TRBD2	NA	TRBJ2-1	CASSYSKGRGYNEQFF	TGTGCCAGCAGTTACTCGAAGGGGAGGGGATACAATGAGCAGTTCTTC
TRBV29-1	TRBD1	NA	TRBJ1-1	CSVAPGTGNAFF	TGCAGCGTCGCTCCAGGGACAGGGAACGCTTTCTTT
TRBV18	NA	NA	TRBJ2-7	CASSPLGSSYEQYF	TGTGCCAGCTCACCCCTGGGGAGCTCCTACGAGCAGTACTTC
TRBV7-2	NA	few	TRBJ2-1	CASSLASGYNEQFF	TGTGCCAGCAGCTTAGCTAGCGGTTACAATGAGCAGTTCTTC
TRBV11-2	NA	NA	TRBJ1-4	CASSSQGFAEKLFF	TGTGCCAGCAGCTCCCAGGGTTTCGCTGAAAAACTGTTTTTT
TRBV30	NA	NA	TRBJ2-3	CAWRRPSTDTQYF	TGTGCCTGGAGGCGTCCGAGCACAGATACGCAGTATTTT
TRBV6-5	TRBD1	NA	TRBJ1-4	CASSLQGANEKLFF	TGTGCCAGCAGTTTACAGGGGGCTAATGAAAAACTGTTTTTT
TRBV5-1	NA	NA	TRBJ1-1	CASSLVPGTEAFF	TGCGCCAGCAGCTTGGTCCCTGGGACTGAAGCTTTCTTT
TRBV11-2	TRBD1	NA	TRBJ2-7	CASSPGQGAGEQYF	TGTGCCAGCAGCCCGGGACAGGGGGCAGGCGAGCAGTACTTC
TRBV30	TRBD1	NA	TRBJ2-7	CAWSPGQVAYEQYF	TGTGCCTGGAGCCCCGGACAGGTAGCCTACGAGCAGTACTTC
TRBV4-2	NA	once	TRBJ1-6	CASSQDLADNYNSPLHF	TGTGCCAGCAGCCAAGATCTGGCGGACAACTATAATTCACCCCTCCACTTT
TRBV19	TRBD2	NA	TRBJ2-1	CASSRPRLAGGPSSYNEQFF	TGTGCCAGTAGCCGACCCCGACTAGCGGGGGGGCCCAGCTCCTACAATGAGCAGTTCTTC
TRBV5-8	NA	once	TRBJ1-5	CASSNDLTGYSNQPQHF	TGTGCCAGCAGCAATGACCTCACAGGGTATAGCAATCAGCCCCAGCATTTT
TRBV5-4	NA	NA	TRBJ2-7	CASSLEANSYEQYF	TGTGCCAGCAGCTTGGAGGCTAACTCCTACGAGCAGTACTTC
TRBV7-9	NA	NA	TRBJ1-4	CASSRPGAGGEKLFF	TGTGCCAGCAGCCGCCCTGGGGCAGGCGGTGAAAAACTGTTTTTT
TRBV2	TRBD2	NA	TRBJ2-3	CASSHDAGPGGITDTQYF	TGTGCCAGCAGCCACGACGCTGGACCGGGGGGGATCACAGATACGCAGTATTTT
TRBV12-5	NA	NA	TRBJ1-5	CASGRDNQPQHF	TGTGCTAGTGGCCGAGATAATCAGCCCCAGCATTTT
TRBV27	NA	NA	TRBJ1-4	CASSFVGAPNEKLFF	TGTGCCAGCAGTTTCGTAGGGGCACCTAATGAAAAACTGTTTTTT
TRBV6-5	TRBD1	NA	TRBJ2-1	CASSSRTGTSYNEQFF	TGTGCCAGCAGTTCAAGGACAGGGACCTCCTACAATGAGCAGTTCTTC